This T cell receptor (beta chain) appears in the sequencing data of a study of blood T cell repertoires in COVID-19. This clone came up many times. Grouping used clinical history reported by participants in a survey and questionnaire. In Cohort 3, a recovered donor had either two negative PCRs, clearance, or symptom resolution. J gave up 5 bases and V 3 bases, and 8 bases lay outside the gene matches. In germline, CDR1 is SGHRS, CDR2 YFSETQ. This CDR3 region has 17 residues. TCRdb's copy holds only in-frame clones and misses some; the assay was immunoSEQ multiplex PCR. The sample yields around 250,000 clones, roughly 85% seen once.

This receptor was obtained from a woman aged 50 to 60 who had recovered from COVID-19. Sequencing was done on a sample of PBMCs or T cells enriched from blood (not recorded which). J is TRBJ2-5 and V is TRBV5-1; TRBD2 matches at 15 bases. The CDR3 spells CASSSGLAGGREETQYF. CDR3 in DNA: TGCGCCAGCAGCTCGGGACTAGCGGGAGGTCGGGAGGAGACCCAGTACTTC.